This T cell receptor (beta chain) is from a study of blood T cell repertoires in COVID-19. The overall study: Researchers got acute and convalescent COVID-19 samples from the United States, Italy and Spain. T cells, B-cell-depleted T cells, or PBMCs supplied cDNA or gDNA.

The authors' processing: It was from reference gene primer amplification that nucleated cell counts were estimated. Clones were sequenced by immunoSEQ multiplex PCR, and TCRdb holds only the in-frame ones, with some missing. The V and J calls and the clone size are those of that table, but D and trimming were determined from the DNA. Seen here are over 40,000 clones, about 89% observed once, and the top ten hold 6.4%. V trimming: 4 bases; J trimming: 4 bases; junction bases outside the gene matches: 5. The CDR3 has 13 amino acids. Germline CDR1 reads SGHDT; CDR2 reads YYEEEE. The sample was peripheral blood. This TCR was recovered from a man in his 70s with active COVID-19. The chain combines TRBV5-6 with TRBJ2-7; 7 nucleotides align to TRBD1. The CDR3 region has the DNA TGTGCCAGCAGCCCTGGGACAGCTTACGAGCAGTACTTC. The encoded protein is CASSPGTAYEQYF.